Listed below are T cell receptor beta chains from one sample, sequenced in a study of control samples from healthy donors and cancer patients. The data were produced by immunoSEQ multiplex PCR, yet TCRdb's version contains in-frame clones alone and is incomplete. The table lists about 49,000 clones, approximately 86% of them singletons. Sequencing was performed on PBMCs. These receptors originate from a woman aged 45-65 years with lung cancer. CDR3s include the opening cysteine and the closing phenylalanine or tryptophan. The D gene is left open where the match is weak. For some rows the clone size is stated as once, few or many, or as a class when expanded; others skip it.

size	J	D	V	CDR3
NA	TRBJ1-1	NA	TRBV6-5	CASSYSRLGNTEAFF
NA	TRBJ2-3	TRBD1	TRBV5-4	CASSPDRATTDTQYF
NA	TRBJ1-3	NA	TRBV27	CASSSGRGNTIYF
NA	TRBJ2-2	NA	TRBV7-3	CASSDSRGTGELFF
NA	TRBJ2-7	NA	TRBV24-1	CATSDPNYSREQYF
once	TRBJ1-1	TRBD1	TRBV10-3	CAIRDVDRGMNTEAFF
NA	TRBJ1-4	TRBD1	TRBV28	CASSSTTGGWGNEKLFF
NA	TRBJ2-5	TRBD1	TRBV5-4	CASSSPARDSQETQYF
few	TRBJ2-3	NA	TRBV4-3	CASSQGEGGITDTQYF
NA	TRBJ2-2	NA	TRBV6-5	CASSYSSPTGGGELFF
NA	TRBJ1-2	TRBD1	TRBV28	CRVGTGGLTDGYTF
NA	TRBJ1-4	TRBD1	TRBV9	CASSGTGLNEKLFF
NA	TRBJ1-2	NA	TRBV30	CAWSASAELYGYTF
NA	TRBJ1-2	NA	TRBV18	CASSASYGYTF
NA	TRBJ1-1	NA	TRBV27	CASSLWNGAEAFF
NA	TRBJ1-1	NA	TRBV12-3/TRBV12-4	CASSLATNTEAFF
few	TRBJ1-1	NA	TRBV2	CASSEAGTADF